This T cell receptor (beta chain) derives from a study of vaccination and CD4 T cells after COVID-19. Study overall: Recovered patients in the cohort numbered six men and four women, two of them Hispanic. Study findings and constraints: Among reactive clones from convalescent patients, a median roughly 88% appeared only post-vaccination. The median count of SARS-CoV-2-reactive clonotypes rose from 21 to 38, not significantly.

Remarks on this clonotype: Its antigen is unknown.

This sample's treatment: approximately nine-day PBMC culture with coronavirus spike peptide pools or control peptides (ViraFEST assay). Cultured CD4+ T-cell DNA underwent Oncomine TCR Beta short-read sequencing. TCRdb used MiXCR to reprocess the PCR reads, holding one entry per CDR3 protein. The table lists approximately 14,000 distinct CDR3 sequences, about 70% of them singletons, with 15% to 20% in the top ten. CDR3 size: 19 residues. CDR1 and CDR2 (germline): SGHTA, FQGNSA. V dropped 3 bases and J dropped 6; count of bases not matched to a gene: 18. This TCR was recovered from a human donor who had recovered from COVID-19. V and J are TRBV7-2 and TRBJ2-7, with TRBD2 matching over 12 bases. The sequenced sample consisted of CD4+ T cells from blood, cultured in vitro. This CDR3 is CASSLIFASGRASPTEQYF. The CDR3 region has the DNA TGTGCCAGCAGCTTGATTTTCGCTAGCGGGAGGGCCTCCCCTACCGAGCAGTACTTC. The whole variable domain, remainder taken from reference TRBV7-2 and TRBJ2-7, is GAGVSQSPSNKVTEKGKDVELRCDPISGHTALYWYRQSLGQGLEFLIYFQGNSAPDKSGLPSDRFSAERTGGSVSTLTIQRTQQEDSAVYLCASSLIFASGRASPTEQYFGPGTRLTVT.